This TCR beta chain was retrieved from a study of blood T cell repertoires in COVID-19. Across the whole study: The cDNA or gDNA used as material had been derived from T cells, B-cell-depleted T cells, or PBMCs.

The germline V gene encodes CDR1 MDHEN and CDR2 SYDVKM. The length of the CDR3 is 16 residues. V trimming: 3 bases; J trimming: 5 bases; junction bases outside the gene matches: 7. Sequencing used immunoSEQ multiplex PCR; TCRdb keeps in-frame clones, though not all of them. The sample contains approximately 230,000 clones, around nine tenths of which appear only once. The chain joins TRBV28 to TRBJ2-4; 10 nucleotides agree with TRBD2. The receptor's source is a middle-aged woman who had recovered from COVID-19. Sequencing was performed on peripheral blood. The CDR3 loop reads CASSFLAGGTENIQYF. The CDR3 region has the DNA TGTGCCAGCAGTTTCTTAGCGGGGGGAACGGAAAACATTCAGTACTTC.